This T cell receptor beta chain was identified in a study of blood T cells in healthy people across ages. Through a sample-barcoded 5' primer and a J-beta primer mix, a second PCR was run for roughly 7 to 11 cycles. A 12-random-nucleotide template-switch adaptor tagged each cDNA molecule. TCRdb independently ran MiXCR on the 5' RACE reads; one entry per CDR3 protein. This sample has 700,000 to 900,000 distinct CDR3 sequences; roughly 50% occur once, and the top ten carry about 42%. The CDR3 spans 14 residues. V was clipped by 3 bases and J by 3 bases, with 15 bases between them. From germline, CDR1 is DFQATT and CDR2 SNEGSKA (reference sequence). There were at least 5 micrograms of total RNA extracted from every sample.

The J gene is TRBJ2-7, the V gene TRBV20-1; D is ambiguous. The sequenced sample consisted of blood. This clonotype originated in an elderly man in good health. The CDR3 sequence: CSASSPELGYEQYF. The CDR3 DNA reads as TGCAGTGCTAGCTCCCCGGAGTTGGGCTACGAGCAGTACTTC.